Listed here are 30 T cell receptor beta chains from one sample, sequenced in a study of blood T cell repertoires in COVID-19. The data were produced by immunoSEQ multiplex PCR, yet TCRdb's version contains in-frame clones alone and is incomplete. The top ten clones hold about 12% of a sample with tens of thousands of clones, roughly 90% of them seen once. The sequenced material came from peripheral blood. These receptors were obtained from a human donor in a cohort sampled during active COVID-19.

The V call is TRBV18, the J call TRBJ2-1; TRBD2 matches at 8 bases. After removal of 1 base from V and 0 bases from J, the junction contained 2 bases not matched to a gene. CDR1 is KGHSH, CDR2 LQKENI, per germline. The CDR3 contains 16 residues. Here the CDR3 reads CASSPLSGSSYNEQFF. CDR3 nucleotides: TGTGCCAGCTCACCACTAAGCGGGAGCTCCTACAATGAGCAGTTCTTC.

The chain recombines TRBV10-1 with TRBJ1-6; the D gene is possibly TRBD1 (6 bases). The CDR3 has 16 residues. With 0 bases removed from V and 9 bases from J, the gap between germline ends came to 15 bases. The germline V gene has CDR1 WNHNN and CDR2 SYGVQD (reference sequence). CDR3 nucleotide sequence: TGCGCCAGCAGTGAGTCGCGAGGGGCCAGGGGTTCACCCCTCCACTTT. Its protein product is CASSESRGARGSPLHF.

This sequence joins TRBV5-6 and TRBJ2-1; TRBD1 matches 10 bases. The V segment lost 1 base and the J segment 10 bases; nucleotides outside the gene matches: 5. The germline CDR1 and CDR2 sequences are SGHDT and YYEEEE. CDR3 length: 14 amino acids. This CDR3 reads CASSLWDRGQEQFF. CDR3 nucleotide sequence: TGTGCCAGCAGCTTGTGGGACAGGGGACAGGAGCAGTTCTTC.

The rearrangement joins TRBV2 to TRBJ2-3, with 9 positions matching TRBD2. The V segment lost 4 bases and the J segment 2 bases; nucleotides outside the gene matches: 4. Germline CDR1 is SNHLY and CDR2 is FYNNEI. This CDR3 has 15 residues. The CDR3 spells CASSGSGRPTDTQYF. The CDR3 nucleotides read TGTGCCAGCAGTGGCAGCGGGAGGCCCACAGATACGCAGTATTTT.

The chain has TRBV6-5 and TRBJ2-1; D may be TRBD1 (5 bases). This CDR3 has 15 residues. The V gene's germline CDR1 is MNHEY and CDR2 SVGAGI. The V and J ends lost 3 bases and 4 bases respectively, with 13 bases between them. CDR3 sequence reads: CASSYQDTIYNEQFF. For the CDR3, the DNA is TGTGCCAGCAGTTATCAGGACACAATATACAATGAGCAGTTCTTC.

The chain carries TRBV5-5 and TRBJ2-7, with 11 bases identical to TRBD1. Per germline, CDR1 SGHKS and CDR2 YYEKEE (reference sequence). With V trimmed by 2 bases and J by 3 bases, 13 bases remained unmatched. The CDR3 runs to 18 residues. In DNA, the CDR3 is TGTGCCAGCAGCTTAAAACCAACCGGGACAGGGGGTAGCTACGAGCAGTACTTC. This codes for CASSLKPTGTGGSYEQYF.

This clone occurred once. The chain recombines TRBV5-5 with TRBJ2-2; 9 bases match TRBD1. The J segment lost 5 bases and the V segment lost 0 bases, leaving 5 bases of the junction unmatched. CDR1 and CDR2 (germline): SGHKS, YYEKEE (reference sequence). The CDR3 covers 16 residues. Here the CDR3 reads CASSLVAGTGTGELFF. The CDR3 region has the DNA TGTGCCAGCAGCTTGGTTGCCGGGACAGGGACCGGGGAGCTGTTTTTT.

This chain joins TRBV11-3 and TRBJ2-7; 9 positions agree with TRBD1. Germline CDR1 SGHNT, CDR2 YENEEA. The CDR3 contains 15 residues. V gave up 3 bases and J gave up 0 bases; unmatched junction bases: 3. The CDR3 is CASSLGQGFSYEQYF. In nucleotides, the CDR3 is TGTGCCAGCAGCTTGGGACAGGGCTTCTCCTACGAGCAGTACTTC.

J is TRBJ2-3 and V is TRBV6-2 or TRBV6-3, with TRBD2 identical over 11 bases. Trimming cost V 4 bases and J 1 base; bases outside gene matches: 10. The CDR3 runs 18 residues. The V gene's germline CDR1 is MNHEY and CDR2 SVGEGT. The CDR3 sequence is CASSSPSGRRGGTDTQYF. CDR3 DNA: TGTGCCAGCAGTTCCCCTAGCGGGAGGCGAGGCGGCACAGATACGCAGTATTTT.

CDR3 amino acids: CASKDSPSSYEQYF. As DNA, the CDR3 is TGTGCCAGCAAGGACAGTCCAAGCTCCTACGAGCAGTACTTC. The chain links TRBV6-6 to TRBJ2-7; perhaps TRBD1 as D (6 bases). There are 14 residues in the CDR3. V lost 7 bases, J lost 0 bases, and 13 bases lay in between. CDR1 and CDR2 (germline): MNHNY, SVGAGI (reference sequence).

The gene calls are TRBV19 and TRBJ2-1; tentative D call: TRBD2 (6 bases). Trimming took 4 bases from V and 6 from J, leaving 19 bases between them. Germline CDR1 is LNHDA and CDR2 is SQIVND (reference sequence). There are 16 residues in the CDR3. The DNA of the CDR3 is TGTGCCAGTAGTACTACGACCGGTCCCGGGGGCAATGAGCAGTTCTTC. This encodes CASSTTTGPGGNEQFF.

The chain has TRBV19 and TRBJ2-2, with D perhaps matching TRBD2 (6 bases). The CDR3 contains 15 residues. Trimming cost V 7 bases and J 4 bases, with 16 bases left between them. CDR1 LNHDA and CDR2 SQIVND come from the germline V gene (reference sequence). CDR3 sequence (DNA): TGTGCCAGTACGCAATGGTGGAGGGGCACCGGGGAGCTGTTTTTT. It is translated as CASTQWWRGTGELFF. The variable domain in full, with the rest retrieved from reference TRBV19 and TRBJ2-2, is DGGITQSPKYLFRKEGQNVTLSCEQNLNHDAMYWYRQDPGQGLRLIYYSQIVNDFQKGDIAEGYSVSREKKESFPLTVTSAQKNPTAFYLCASTQWWRGTGELFFGEGSRLTVL.

This chain links TRBV5-1 with TRBJ2-2; D might be TRBD1 (6 bases). V dropped 6 bases and J dropped 6 bases, with 12 bases sitting between them. CDR3 length equals 13 residues. The germline V gene has CDR1 SGHRS and CDR2 YFSETQ. The CDR3 spells CASTNRDAGELFF. CDR3 coding DNA: TGCGCCAGCACCAACAGGGATGCCGGGGAGCTGTTTTTT.

The chain employs TRBV5-1 and TRBJ2-7, with D possibly being TRBD2 (7 bases). Trimming cost V 10 bases and J 2 bases, with 22 bases left between them. The CDR3 covers 15 residues. Germline V gene sequence: CDR1 SGHRS, CDR2 YFSETQ. The CDR3 DNA reads TGCGCCCACTGGGTCTCGGAGGGGGGGGCCTACGAGCAGTACTTC. As protein: CAHWVSEGGAYEQYF.

V usage is TRBV6-1 and J usage is TRBJ2-1; TRBD2 aligns across 13 bases. Unmatched junction bases numbered 7, after V lost 4 bases and J lost 7 bases. This CDR3 has 16 residues. Germline V CDR1 and CDR2: MNHNS, SASEGT. CDR3 in DNA: TGTGCCAGCAGTGCCACTAGCGGGGGGGCGTGGAATGAGCAGTTCTTC. Residues: CASSATSGGAWNEQFF.

This clone was picked up a small number of times. V is TRBV7-8 and J is TRBJ1-5, with D perhaps TRBD1 (5 bases). Germline values: CDR1 SGHVS, CDR2 FQNEAQ. The ends were cut back, 0 bases at V and 1 base at J, with 10 bases in the middle. The CDR3 spans 16 residues. CDR3 coding DNA: TGTGCCAGCAGCTTAGCTCGGACAACCAGCAATCAGCCCCAGCATTTT. Amino acid sequence: CASSLARTTSNQPQHF.

The rearrangement joins TRBV3-1 (or the pseudogene TRBV3-2) to TRBJ2-1; 8 nucleotides line up with TRBD1. CDR3 length: 13 amino acids. Germline CDR1 LGHDT, CDR2 YNNKEL (reference sequence). V was clipped by 3 bases and J by 13 bases; unmatched bases: 8. CDR3 DNA: TGTGCCAGCAGCCACGATGGACAGGGCTCTCAGTTCTTC. Amino acid sequence: CASSHDGQGSQFF.

The DNA for the CDR3 is TGTGCCAGCAACCAGGGGGCGGCAGATACGCAGTATTTT. It specifies CASNQGAADTQYF. The chain joins TRBV2 to TRBJ2-3; 8 bases map to TRBD1. Germline V gene sequence: CDR1 SNHLY, CDR2 FYNNEI. The J segment lost 4 bases and the V segment lost 7 bases, leaving 4 bases of the junction unmatched. The CDR3 totals 13 residues.

J is TRBJ2-5 and V is TRBV5-1, with 7 positions matching TRBD1. The J segment lost 4 bases and the V segment lost 0 bases, leaving 3 bases of the junction unmatched. This CDR3 has 14 amino acids. Germline values: CDR1 SGHRS, CDR2 YFSETQ. The CDR3 coding sequence is TGCGCCAGCAGCTTGGAAGGGGGCAGAGAGACCCAGTACTTC. Its translation: CASSLEGGRETQYF.

The chain employs TRBV7-6 and TRBJ1-2, with D perhaps matching TRBD1 (6 bases). This CDR3 spans 14 amino acids. V gave up 1 base and J gave up 2 bases, with 8 bases separating them. Germline loops: CDR1 SGHVS, CDR2 FNYEAQ. The chain's CDR3 is CASSLDRENYGYTF. CDR3 nucleotide sequence: TGTGCCAGCAGCTTAGACAGGGAAAACTATGGCTACACCTTC.

The chain recombines TRBV10-3 with TRBJ1-3; 7 bases match TRBD1. The CDR3 is 16 residues long. Germline loops: CDR1 ENHRY, CDR2 SYGVKD. The V and J ends lost 3 bases and 0 bases, in that order; junction bases with no gene match: 5. The CDR3: CAISEQGTASGNTIYF. The CDR3 bases are TGTGCCATCAGTGAACAGGGGACGGCCTCTGGAAACACCATATATTTT.

The CDR3 spells CASSWTEQETQYF. The CDR3 DNA follows: TGTGCCAGCAGCTGGACTGAGCAAGAGACCCAGTACTTC. J is TRBJ2-5 and V is TRBV2, with D possibly TRBD2 on 5 matching bases. The CDR3 contains 13 residues. V gave up 6 bases and J gave up 2 bases, with 10 bases separating them. CDR1 and CDR2 (germline): SNHLY, FYNNEI.

Details on this clone: One end of the junction fails to match germline, which may point to a read error. The same CDR3 also results from other DNA sequences found in this sample. For the CDR3, the DNA is TGTGCCAGCAGTCAATCGGGGTCAGGGACACCCCTCCACTTT. Translated: CASSQSGSGTPLHF. The rearrangement joins TRBV16 to TRBJ1-6, with D perhaps TRBD1 (5 bases). CDR1 is KGHSY and CDR2 is FQNENV in the germline V gene. This CDR3 spans 14 amino acids.

The chain uses TRBV9 and TRBJ1-3; 7 bases map to TRBD1. Unmatched junction bases numbered 6, after V lost 0 bases and J lost 0 bases. Germline-derived CDR1 and CDR2 are SGDLS and YYNGEE. This CDR3 region has 17 residues. CDR3 residues: CASSVGEQGSSGNTIYF. CDR3 DNA sequence: TGTGCCAGCAGCGTAGGGGAACAGGGGAGCTCTGGAAACACCATATATTTT. Together with reference TRBV9 and TRBJ1-3, the CDR3 gives the full variable domain: DSGVTQTPKHLITATGQRVTLRCSPRSGDLSVYWYQQSLDQGLQFLIQYYNGEERAKGNILERFSAQQFPDLHSELNLSSLELGDSALYFCASSVGEQGSSGNTIYFGEGSWLTVV.

The chain employs TRBV4-3 and TRBJ2-5; D remains ambiguous. Deletions cut 4 bases from V and 2 bases from J, with 8 bases between. The germline V gene encodes CDR1 LGHNA and CDR2 YSLEER. This CDR3 has 13 amino acids. The CDR3 here is CASSPGQQETQYF. The CDR3 DNA is TGCGCCAGCAGCCCTGGGCAACAAGAGACCCAGTACTTC.

This clone has more than one count but fewer than ten. This chain links TRBV6-5 with TRBJ2-7; 8 bases match TRBD1. Trimming cost V 4 bases and J 0 bases; bases outside gene matches: 8. The CDR3 loop spans 16 amino acids. CDR1 MNHEY and CDR2 SVGAGI come from the germline V gene. Here the CDR3 reads CASSLTGGTGSYEQYF. The CDR3 DNA reads as TGTGCCAGCAGTTTAACCGGCGGGACAGGCTCCTACGAGCAGTACTTC.

J is TRBJ1-1 and V is TRBV28, with D possibly TRBD1 on 5 matching bases. The CDR3 extends over 11 amino acids. With 2 bases removed from V and 7 bases from J, the gap between germline ends came to 5 bases. Germline CDR1 is MDHEN and CDR2 is SYDVKM. Here the CDR3 reads CASSLQGEAFF. The CDR3 DNA is TGTGCCAGCAGTTTACAGGGTGAAGCTTTCTTT.

The CDR3 DNA reads as TGTGCCAGCACATCTTCGACAGGGCACTCACCCCTCCACTTT. Protein: CASTSSTGHSPLHF. V gene TRBV6-5 combines with J gene TRBJ1-6, with 7 bases lining up with TRBD1. V shed 7 bases and J 10 bases; nucleotides not matched to a gene: 10. This CDR3 has 14 residues. CDR1 and CDR2 from the germline V gene are MNHEY and SVGAGI.

J is TRBJ1-2 and V is TRBV6-6, with TRBD1 matching over 7 bases. Unmatched junction bases numbered 7, after V lost 6 bases and J lost 6 bases. The germline V gene encodes CDR1 MNHNY and CDR2 SVGAGI (reference sequence). The CDR3 loop spans 13 amino acids. This chain's CDR3 is CASSSTGDHGYTF. The CDR3 DNA reads as TGTGCCAGCAGCTCTACAGGGGACCATGGCTACACCTTC.

This chain joins TRBV7-8 and TRBJ2-4; TRBD1 matches 9 bases. Germline assignment: CDR1 SGHVS and CDR2 FQNEAQ. The J segment lost 8 bases and the V segment lost 3 bases, leaving 5 bases of the junction unmatched. The CDR3 is 14 amino acids. The CDR3 sequence: CASSLGTGMDIQYF. Here the CDR3 DNA reads TGTGCCAGCAGCTTGGGGACAGGGATGGACATTCAGTACTTC.